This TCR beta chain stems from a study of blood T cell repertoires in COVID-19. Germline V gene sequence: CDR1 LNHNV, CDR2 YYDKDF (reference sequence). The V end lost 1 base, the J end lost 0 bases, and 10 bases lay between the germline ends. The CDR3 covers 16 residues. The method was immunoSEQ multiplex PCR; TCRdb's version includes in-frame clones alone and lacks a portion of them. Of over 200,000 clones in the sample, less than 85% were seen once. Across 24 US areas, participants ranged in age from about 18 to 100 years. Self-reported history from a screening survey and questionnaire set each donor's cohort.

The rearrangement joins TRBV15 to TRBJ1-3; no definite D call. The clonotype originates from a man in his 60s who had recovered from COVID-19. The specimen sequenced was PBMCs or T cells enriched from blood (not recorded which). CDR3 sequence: CATSRGLGDSGNTIYF. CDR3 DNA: TGTGCCACCAGCAGAGGCTTGGGAGACTCTGGAAACACCATATATTTT.